This T cell receptor beta chain was retrieved from a study of T cells after posttransplantation cyclophosphamide. Whole-study findings and limits: Recipient CMV seropositivity and CMV reactivation strongly tracked TRB clonality. Blood and skin or GI T cell repertoires showed limited TRB overlap.

The CDR3 length is 12 residues. The germline V gene has CDR1 SGHAT and CDR2 FQNNGV. Trimming pared 3 bases from V and 6 bases from J, leaving 9 bases between. As concerns this clone: Its antigen is still unknown.

Profiling relied on immunoSEQ multiplex PCR, and the TCRdb table lists in-frame clones only, not all of them. The sample lists 32,000 or so clones, roughly 90% occurring once. The material sequenced was PBMCs. This TCR came from a woman aged 40 to 49 with a blood cancer, CMV-positive, and with a related stem cell donor. The rearrangement joins TRBV11-2 to TRBJ2-7, with unresolved D. DNA of the CDR3: TGTGCCAGCAGCTTGTGGGCAACCGAGCAGTACTTC. Its translation: CASSLWATEQYF.